The clone carrying this TCR beta chain was observed a handful of times. Its target is unknown. Germline assignment: CDR1 MNHNS and CDR2 SASEGT. CDR3 length: 13 amino acids. V was clipped by 4 bases and J by 3 bases, with 9 bases between them. Alpha and beta libraries were amplified separately from the second PCR onward. Overnight CMV lysate stimulation of fresh PBMCs defined donor CMV status by CD4+ IFNgamma. This sample was taken from a study of naive and memory T cell subsets. Study results and limitations: Each distinct alpha or beta sequence counts as one clonotype. Possibly reflecting memory cells re-expressing CD45RA, a few larger clonotypes occurred in naive repertoires, especially CD8.

Two oligonucleotides, mixed equimolar, formed the beta constant-region primer covering TRBC1 and TRBC2. The ligated cDNA underwent four PCR rounds using SP2 and nested alpha and beta constant-region primers. TCRdb re-derived calls from the UMI-ligation and nested PCR reads in MiXCR, one entry per CDR3 protein. The sample carries some 82,000 distinct CDR3 sequences, around 11% recorded once. The rearrangement joins TRBV6-1 to TRBJ1-1; possible D gene TRBD1, 6 bases. The sample comprised naive CD4+ T cells from blood. This receptor was taken from a human donor in good health. The CDR3 region has the DNA TGTGCCAGCAGTGCGAGGGGGGACACTGAAGCTTTCTTT. Residues: CASSARGDTEAFF.